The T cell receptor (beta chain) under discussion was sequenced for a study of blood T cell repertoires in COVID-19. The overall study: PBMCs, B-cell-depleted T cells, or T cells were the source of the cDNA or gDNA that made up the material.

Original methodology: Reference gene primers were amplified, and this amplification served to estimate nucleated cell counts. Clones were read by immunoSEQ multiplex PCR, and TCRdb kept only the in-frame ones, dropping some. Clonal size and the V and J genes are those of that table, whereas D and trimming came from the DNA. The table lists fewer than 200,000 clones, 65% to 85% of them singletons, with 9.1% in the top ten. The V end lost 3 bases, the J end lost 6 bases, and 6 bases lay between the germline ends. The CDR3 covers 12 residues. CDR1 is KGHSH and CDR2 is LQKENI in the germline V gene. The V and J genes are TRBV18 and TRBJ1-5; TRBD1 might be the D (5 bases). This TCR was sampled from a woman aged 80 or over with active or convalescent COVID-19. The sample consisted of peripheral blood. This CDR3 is CASSPGGQPQHF. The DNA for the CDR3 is TGTGCCAGCTCACCGGGGGGTCAGCCCCAGCATTTT.